This TCR beta chain came from a study of brain T cells in children with intractable seizures. General study findings and limits: Viral specificity was inferred only from CDR3 similarity; HCMV serostatus was unknown. Pre-surgery blood may have been undersampled, hiding some clones.

Surgery cases with the highest brain T cell transcript signatures were chosen for sequencing. Using immunoSEQ multiplex PCR, the repertoire was profiled, and TCRdb retains in-frame clones only, with some absent. The table lists 1,500 or so clones, roughly 80% of them singletons. For this clone: Its antigen remains unknown.

CDR3 size: 18 residues. The germline gives CDR1 SGHNT, CDR2 YYREEE (reference sequence). V lost 4 bases to trimming and J lost 1 base, with 23 bases between them. The sample here was resected brain tissue, taken at surgery. J is TRBJ1-1 and V is TRBV5-4; D is uncertain. The clonotype comes from a boy between 10 and 17 years old with focal cortical dysplasia and intractable seizures. The DNA for the CDR3 is TGTGCCAGCAGCCGAGATGAGAGCCGCCAACGGGGGAACACTGAAGCTTTCTTT. This translates into CASSRDESRQRGNTEAFF.